This TCR beta chain stems from a study of human T cells and chemical hapten exposure. In the study overall: Patch tests put 0.01% DPC on the upper back, and the results were checked at 6 days.

Time point indicated: pre-sensitization, week 0. Treatment in this sample: therapeutic diphenylcyclopropenone sensitization with weekly scalp DPC. Separate cDNA molecules received unique molecular identifiers, which the library attached to them. Source study methods: Counts of TCRs in each sample centred on a median of 95,638 and extended from around 24,000 to 710,000. MiXCR was run by TCRdb on the RACE reads, yielding one entry per CDR3 protein. These V and J calls derive from TCRdb rather than the authors' analysis. The data show approximately 370,000 distinct CDR3 sequences, 5.5% seen once. As regards this clonotype: The antigen is unknown.

General study findings and limits: Compared with pre-sensitization or healthy control sets, expanded TCRs clustered more.

The TCR was taken from a woman under 30 with alopecia areata. Some clones in this sample may be carry-over from other donors' samples. The sequencing here drew on whole blood, taken in connection with sensitization to the hapten diphenylcyclopropenone (DPC).

The CDR3, as DNA: TGTGCCAGCAGCCAAGTTACAGGGGGCGGAGAGCAGTACTTC. Its translation: CASSQVTGGGEQYF. The chain couples TRBV3-1 to TRBJ2-7; 9 nucleotides line up with TRBD1. V shed 1 base, J shed 7 bases, and the junction held 5 bases outside the gene matches. Germline CDR1 LGHDT, CDR2 YNNKEL (reference sequence). The CDR3 spans 14 residues.